The source of this T cell receptor (beta chain) is a study of blood T cells in healthy people across ages. Trimming cost V 0 bases and J 0 bases, with 18 bases left between them. Germline CDR1 and CDR2: SGHRS and YFSETQ. The CDR3 has 18 residues. Study findings and constraints: It was the long-lived donors that had more naive CD4+ cells and higher diversity than aged donors. Unsorted PBMC input precluded a conclusive naive versus antigen-experienced comparison.

As concerns this clonotype: Its antigen is not identified.

Aged roughly 6 to 100, donors were systemically healthy Caucasians from Russia. A second PCR, run for roughly 6 to 11 cycles, used a sample-barcoded 5' primer plus a J-beta primer mix. Every single cDNA molecule received a tag from a template-switch adaptor with 12 random nucleotides. TCRdb fed the 5' RACE reads into MiXCR, producing one record per CDR3 protein. This sample carries 800,000 to 900,000 distinct CDR3 sequences, 62% of them seen once, and the ten largest clones take around a quarter. The sequence was collected from a man aged 25-40 years in good health. The sample comprised blood. The rearrangement links TRBV5-1 to TRBJ1-1; maybe TRBD1 (5 bases). CDR3 coding DNA: TGCGCCAGCAGCTTGGCCGGGGCCGATACTAAGCTGAACACTGAAGCTTTCTTT. This codes for CASSLAGADTKLNTEAFF.